The T cell receptor (beta chain) under discussion was sequenced for a study of cytomegalovirus exposure and HLA in healthy donors. At the level of the study: The 120 validation repertoires matched the roughly 630 first-cohort repertoires in platform, a later analysis reported. Findings of the study overall: For cytomegalovirus status, the classifier reportedly gave diagnoses with high specificity and sensitivity. The authors enumerated over 150 TCR beta chains as linked to cytomegalovirus.

Measured with immunoSEQ multiplex PCR; TCRdb has only the in-frame clones, and not every one. The table has roughly 68,000 clones, around 96% seen once. V was pared by 8 bases and J by 0 bases, with 4 bases between. Germline V lookup: CDR1 MDHEN, CDR2 SYDVKM. The CDR3 totals 11 residues. Comment on this clone: Its antigen is unidentified.

V gene TRBV28 combines with J gene TRBJ1-1, with D unclear. The source of this sequence is a woman aged 18 to 35 in good health and CMV-seropositive. The sequencing sample was made of PBMCs. CDR3 sequence (DNA): TGTGCCAGCTTCGTGAACACTGAAGCTTTCTTT. It translates to CASFVNTEAFF. Variable domain in full (rest from reference TRBV28 and TRBJ1-1): DVKVTQSSRYLVKRTGEKVFLECVQDMDHENMFWYRQDPGLGLRLIYFSYDVKMKEKGDIPEGYSVSREKKERFSLILESASTNQTSMYLCASFVNTEAFFGQGTRLTVV.